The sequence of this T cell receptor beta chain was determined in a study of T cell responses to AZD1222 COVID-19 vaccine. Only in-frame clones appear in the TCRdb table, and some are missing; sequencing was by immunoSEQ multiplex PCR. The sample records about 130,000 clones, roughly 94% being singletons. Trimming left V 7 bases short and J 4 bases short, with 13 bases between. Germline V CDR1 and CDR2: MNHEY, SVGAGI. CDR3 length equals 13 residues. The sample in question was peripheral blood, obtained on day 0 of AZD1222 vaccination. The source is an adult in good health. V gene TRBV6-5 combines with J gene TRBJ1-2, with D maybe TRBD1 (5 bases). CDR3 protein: CASKLSGTYGYTF. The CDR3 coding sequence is TGTGCCAGCAAGTTATCAGGGACCTATGGCTACACCTTC.